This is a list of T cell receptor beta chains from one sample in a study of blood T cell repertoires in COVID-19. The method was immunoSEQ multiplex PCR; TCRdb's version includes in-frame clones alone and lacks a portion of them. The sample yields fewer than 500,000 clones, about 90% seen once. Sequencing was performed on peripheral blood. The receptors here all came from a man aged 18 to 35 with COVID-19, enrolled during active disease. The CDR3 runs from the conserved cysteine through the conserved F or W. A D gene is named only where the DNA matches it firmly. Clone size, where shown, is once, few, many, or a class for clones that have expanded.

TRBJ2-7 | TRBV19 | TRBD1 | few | CASSWDRAYEQYF | TGTGCCAGTAGCTGGGACAGAGCCTACGAGCAGTACTTC
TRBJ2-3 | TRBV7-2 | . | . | CASSLGVGATDTQYF | TGTGCCAGCAGCTTAGGGGTAGGGGCCACAGATACGCAGTATTTT
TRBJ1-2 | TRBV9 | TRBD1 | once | CASSVDKGGPYGYTF | TGTGCCAGCAGCGTAGACAAAGGGGGCCCCTATGGCTACACCTTC
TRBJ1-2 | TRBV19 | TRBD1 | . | CASSTIDRDVVNGYTF | TGTGCCAGTAGTACCATTGACAGGGACGTCGTAAATGGCTACACCTTC
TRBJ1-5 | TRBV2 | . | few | CASSDPGQPQHF | TGTGCCAGCAGTGACCCAGGCCAGCCCCAGCATTTT
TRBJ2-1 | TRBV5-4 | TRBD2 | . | CASSPGLAGGPNKNEQFF | TGTGCCAGCAGCCCGGGACTAGCGGGAGGGCCGAATAAAAATGAGCAGTTCTTC
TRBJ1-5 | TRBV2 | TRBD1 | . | CASSFQGEGGNQPQHF | TGTGCCAGCAGTTTCCAGGGGGAAGGCGGCAATCAGCCCCAGCATTTT
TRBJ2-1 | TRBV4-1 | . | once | CASSPHAGLAAGNEQFF | TGCGCCAGCAGCCCCCACGCGGGGCTAGCCGCGGGCAATGAGCAGTTCTTC
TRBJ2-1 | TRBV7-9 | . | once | CASSEVGGLNNEQFF | TGTGCCAGCAGCGAGGTCGGCGGATTGAACAATGAGCAGTTCTTC
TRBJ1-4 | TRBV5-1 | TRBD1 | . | CASSRGTGATNEKLFF | TGCGCCAGCAGCCGGGGGACAGGGGCAACTAATGAAAAACTGTTTTTT
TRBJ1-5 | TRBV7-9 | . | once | CASSLAGAGDSNQPQHF | TGTGCCAGCAGCTTAGCGGGGGCAGGGGATAGCAATCAGCCCCAGCATTTT
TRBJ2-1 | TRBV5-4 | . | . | CASSLEKRNEQFF | TGTGCCAGCAGCTTGGAGAAACGGAATGAGCAGTTCTTC
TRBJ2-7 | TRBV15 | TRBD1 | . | CATSRDRDRNYEQYF | TGTGCCACCAGCAGAGACCGGGACAGGAATTACGAGCAGTACTTC
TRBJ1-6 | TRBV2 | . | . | CASRTENSPLHF | TGTGCCAGCCGGACAGAAAATTCACCCCTCCACTTT
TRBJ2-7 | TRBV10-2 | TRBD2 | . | CASREGLAGVTYEQYF | TGCGCCAGCAGGGAGGGACTAGCGGGAGTAACCTACGAGCAGTACTTC
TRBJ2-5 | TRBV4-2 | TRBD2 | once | CASSQRGSGRSSETQYF | TGTGCCAGCAGCCAAAGAGGGAGCGGGAGATCGTCAGAGACCCAGTACTTC
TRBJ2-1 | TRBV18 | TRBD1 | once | CASSPGTGETEQFF | TGTGCCAGCTCACCGGGGACAGGGGAGACTGAGCAGTTCTTC
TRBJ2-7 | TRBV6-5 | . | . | CASSPRTGTHYEQYF | TGTGCCAGCAGTCCCCGAACAGGGACCCACTACGAGCAGTACTTC
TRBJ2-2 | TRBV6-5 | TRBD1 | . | CASSNHRGRTGELFF | TGTGCCAGCAGCAATCACAGGGGGCGAACCGGGGAGCTGTTTTTT
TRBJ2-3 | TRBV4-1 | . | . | CASSPRQSGDTQYF | TGCGCCAGCAGCCCACGACAGAGTGGAGATACGCAGTATTTT
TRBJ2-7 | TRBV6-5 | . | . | CASSYSSGFVSYEQYF | TGTGCCAGCAGTTACTCGAGCGGATTCGTCTCCTACGAGCAGTACTTC
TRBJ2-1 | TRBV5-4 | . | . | CASSLGASANEQFF | TGTGCCAGCAGCTTGGGCGCTAGCGCCAATGAGCAGTTCTTC
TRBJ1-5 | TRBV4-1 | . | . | CASSQERDQPQHF | TGCGCCAGCAGCCAAGAGCGAGATCAGCCCCAGCATTTT
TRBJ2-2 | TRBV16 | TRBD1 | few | CASSPKGQANTGELFF | TGTGCCAGCAGCCCCAAGGGACAGGCGAACACCGGGGAGCTGTTTTTT
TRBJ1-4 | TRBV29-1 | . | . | CSALSRANEKLFF | TGCAGCGCTCTTTCCAGGGCAAATGAAAAACTGTTTTTT
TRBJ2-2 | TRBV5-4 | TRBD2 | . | CASSLGASGRAGELFF | TGTGCCAGCAGCTTGGGTGCTAGCGGGAGGGCCGGGGAGCTGTTTTTT